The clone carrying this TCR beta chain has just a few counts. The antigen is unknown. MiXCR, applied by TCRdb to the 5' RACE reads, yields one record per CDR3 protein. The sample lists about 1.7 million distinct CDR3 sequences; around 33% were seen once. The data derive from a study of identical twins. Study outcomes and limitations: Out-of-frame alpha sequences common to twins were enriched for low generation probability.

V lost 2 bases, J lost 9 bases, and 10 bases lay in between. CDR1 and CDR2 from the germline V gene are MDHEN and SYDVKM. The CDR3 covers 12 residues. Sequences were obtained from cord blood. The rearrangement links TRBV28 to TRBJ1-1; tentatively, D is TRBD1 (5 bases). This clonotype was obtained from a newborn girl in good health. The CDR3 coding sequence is TGTGCCAGCAGTTTACGGGGGGGGAAAGCTTTCTTT. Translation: CASSLRGGKAFF.